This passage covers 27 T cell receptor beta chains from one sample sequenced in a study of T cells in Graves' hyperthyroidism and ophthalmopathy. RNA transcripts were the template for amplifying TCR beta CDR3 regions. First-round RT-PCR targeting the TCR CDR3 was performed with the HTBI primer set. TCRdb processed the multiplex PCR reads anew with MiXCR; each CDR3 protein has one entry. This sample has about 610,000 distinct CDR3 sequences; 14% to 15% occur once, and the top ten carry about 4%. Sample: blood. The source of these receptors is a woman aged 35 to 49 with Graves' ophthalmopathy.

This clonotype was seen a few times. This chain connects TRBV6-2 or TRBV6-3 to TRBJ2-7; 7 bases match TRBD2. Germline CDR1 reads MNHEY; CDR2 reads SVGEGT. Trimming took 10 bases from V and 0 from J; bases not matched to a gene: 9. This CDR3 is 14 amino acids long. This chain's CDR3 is CATKWSGASYEQYF. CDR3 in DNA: TGTGCCACCAAGTGGAGCGGGGCCTCCTACGAGCAGTACTTC.

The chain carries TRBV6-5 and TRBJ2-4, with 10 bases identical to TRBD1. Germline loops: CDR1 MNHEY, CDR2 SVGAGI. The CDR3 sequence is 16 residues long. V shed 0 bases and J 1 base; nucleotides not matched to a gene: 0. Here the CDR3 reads CASSYSGQGAKNIQYF. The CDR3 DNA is TGTGCCAGCAGTTACTCGGGACAGGGGGCCAAAAACATTCAGTACTTC.

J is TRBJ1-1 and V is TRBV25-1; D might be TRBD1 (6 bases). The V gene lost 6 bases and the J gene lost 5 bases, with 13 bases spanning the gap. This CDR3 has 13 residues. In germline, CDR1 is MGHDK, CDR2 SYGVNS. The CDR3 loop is CASRRGSLTEAFF. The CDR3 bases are TGTGCCAGCAGAAGGGGGTCTTTAACTGAAGCTTTCTTT.

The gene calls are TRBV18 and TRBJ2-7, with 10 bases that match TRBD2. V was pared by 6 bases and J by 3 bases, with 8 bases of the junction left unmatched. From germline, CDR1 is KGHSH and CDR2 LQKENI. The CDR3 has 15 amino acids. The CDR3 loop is CASSPSSGRNYEQYF. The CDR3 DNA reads TGTGCCAGCTCCCCTAGTAGCGGGAGGAACTACGAGCAGTACTTC. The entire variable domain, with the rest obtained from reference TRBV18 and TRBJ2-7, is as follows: NAGVMQNPRHLVRRRGQEARLRCSPMKGHSHVYWYRQLPEEGLKFMVYLQKENIIDESGMPKERFSAEFPKEGPSILRIQQVVRGDSAAYFCASSPSSGRNYEQYFGPGTRLTVT.

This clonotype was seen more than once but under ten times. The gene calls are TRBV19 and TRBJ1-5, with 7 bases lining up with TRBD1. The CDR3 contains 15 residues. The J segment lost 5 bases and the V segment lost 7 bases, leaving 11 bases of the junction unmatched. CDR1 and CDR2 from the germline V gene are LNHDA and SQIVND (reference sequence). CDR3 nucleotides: TGTGCCAGTAACGTAGACAGGGACGGGGATCAGCCCCAGCATTTT. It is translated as CASNVDRDGDQPQHF.

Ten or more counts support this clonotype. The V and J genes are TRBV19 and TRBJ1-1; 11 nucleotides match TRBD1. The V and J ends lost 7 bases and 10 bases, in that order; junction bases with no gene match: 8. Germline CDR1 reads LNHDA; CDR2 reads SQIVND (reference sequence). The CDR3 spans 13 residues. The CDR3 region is CASTKRDRGAAFF. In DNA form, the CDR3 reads TGTGCCAGTACCAAACGGGACAGGGGGGCAGCTTTCTTT.

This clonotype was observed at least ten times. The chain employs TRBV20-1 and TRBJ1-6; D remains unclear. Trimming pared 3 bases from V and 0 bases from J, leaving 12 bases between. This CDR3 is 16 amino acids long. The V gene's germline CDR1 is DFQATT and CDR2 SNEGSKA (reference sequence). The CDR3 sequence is CSARGRPSSYNSPLHF. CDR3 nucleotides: TGCAGTGCTAGGGGCCGACCCTCCTCCTATAATTCACCCCTCCACTTT.

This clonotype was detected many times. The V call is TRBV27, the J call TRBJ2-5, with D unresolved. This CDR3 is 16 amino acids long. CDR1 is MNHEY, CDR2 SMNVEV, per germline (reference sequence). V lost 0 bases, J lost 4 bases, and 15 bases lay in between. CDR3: CASSLSTPTTTETQYF. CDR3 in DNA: TGTGCCAGCAGTTTATCGACCCCGACCACCACAGAGACCCAGTACTTC.

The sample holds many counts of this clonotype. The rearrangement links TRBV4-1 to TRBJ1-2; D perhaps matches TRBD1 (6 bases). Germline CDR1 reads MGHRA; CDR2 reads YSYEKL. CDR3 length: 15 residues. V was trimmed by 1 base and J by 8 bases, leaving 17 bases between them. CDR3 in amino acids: CASSQVQSQGRGYTF. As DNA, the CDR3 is TGCGCCAGCAGCCAAGTCCAATCACAGGGACGGGGCTACACCTTC.

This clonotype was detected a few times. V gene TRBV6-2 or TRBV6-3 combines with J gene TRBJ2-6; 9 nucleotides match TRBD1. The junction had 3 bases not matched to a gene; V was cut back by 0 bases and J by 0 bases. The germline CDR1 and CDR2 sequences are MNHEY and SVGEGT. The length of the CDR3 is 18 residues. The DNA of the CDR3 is TGTGCCAGCAGTTACTCCGACAGGGGGTACTCTGGGGCCAACGTCCTGACTTTC. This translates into CASSYSDRGYSGANVLTF.

The CDR3 is CASSYSHSGGSAEQYF. The CDR3 DNA reads TGTGCCAGCAGTTACTCGCATTCTGGCGGGAGCGCCGAGCAGTACTTC. This sequence joins TRBV6-2 or TRBV6-3 and TRBJ2-7; 7 bases line up with TRBD2. V was pared by 0 bases and J by 6 bases, with 11 bases of the junction left unmatched. Germline CDR1 is MNHEY and CDR2 is SVGEGT. The length of the CDR3 is 16 residues.

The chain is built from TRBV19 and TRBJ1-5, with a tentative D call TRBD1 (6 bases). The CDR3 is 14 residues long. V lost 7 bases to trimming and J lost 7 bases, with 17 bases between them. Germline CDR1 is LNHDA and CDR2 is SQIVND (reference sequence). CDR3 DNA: TGTGCCAGTACCCAGTCGGGGGGCGGGCAGCCCCAGCATTTT. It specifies CASTQSGGGQPQHF.

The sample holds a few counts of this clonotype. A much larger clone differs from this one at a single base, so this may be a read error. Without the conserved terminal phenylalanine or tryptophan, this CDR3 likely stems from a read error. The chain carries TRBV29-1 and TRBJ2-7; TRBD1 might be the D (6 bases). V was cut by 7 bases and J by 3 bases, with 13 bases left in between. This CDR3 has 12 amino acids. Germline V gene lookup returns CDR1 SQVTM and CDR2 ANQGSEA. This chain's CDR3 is CSGGGPFYEQYY. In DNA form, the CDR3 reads TGCAGCGGAGGGGGACCATTCTACGAGCAGTACTAC.

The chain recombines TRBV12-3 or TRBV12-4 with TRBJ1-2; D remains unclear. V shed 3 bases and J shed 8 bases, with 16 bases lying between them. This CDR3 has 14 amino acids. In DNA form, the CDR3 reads TGTGCCAGCAGTTTTAGTGGCGGTCTATTCGGCTACACCTTC. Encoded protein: CASSFSGGLFGYTF.

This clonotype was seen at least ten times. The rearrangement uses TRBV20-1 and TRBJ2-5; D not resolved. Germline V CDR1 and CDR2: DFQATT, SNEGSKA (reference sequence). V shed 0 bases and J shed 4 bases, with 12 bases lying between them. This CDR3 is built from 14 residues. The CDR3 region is CSARDPAFPETQYF. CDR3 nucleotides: TGCAGTGCTAGAGATCCAGCCTTTCCAGAGACCCAGTACTTC.

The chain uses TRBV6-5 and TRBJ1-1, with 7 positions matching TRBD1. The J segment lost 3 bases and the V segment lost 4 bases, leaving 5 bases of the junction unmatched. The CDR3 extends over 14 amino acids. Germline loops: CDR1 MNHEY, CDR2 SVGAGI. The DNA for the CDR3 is TGTGCCAGCAGTTTCAGAACAGGGGACACTGAAGCTTTCTTT. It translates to CASSFRTGDTEAFF.

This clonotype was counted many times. CDR3 sequence: CASSWPGQGIEGSYEQYF. Here the CDR3 DNA reads TGTGCCAGCAGTTGGCCGGGACAGGGGATAGAAGGCTCCTACGAGCAGTACTTC. The rearrangement uses TRBV28 and TRBJ2-7; 10 positions agree with TRBD1. The CDR3 extends over 18 amino acids. The trim removed 4 bases at V and 0 bases at J, leaving 12 bases unmatched. From germline, CDR1 is MDHEN and CDR2 SYDVKM.

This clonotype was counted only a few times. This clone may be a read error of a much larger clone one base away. CDR3 residues: CANSSGTEVRQNNYGYTF. CDR3 DNA sequence: TGTGCCAACAGCTCTGGGACGGAAGTTAGGCAGAACAACTATGGCTACACCTTC. This sequence joins TRBV11-2 and TRBJ1-2; D possibly corresponds to TRBD1 (5 bases). Germline CDR1 is SGHAT and CDR2 is FQNNGV. The CDR3 has 18 residues.

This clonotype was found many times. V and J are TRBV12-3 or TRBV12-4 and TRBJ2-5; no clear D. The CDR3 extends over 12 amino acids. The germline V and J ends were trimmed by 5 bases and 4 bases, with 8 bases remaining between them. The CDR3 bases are TGTGCCAGCAGTGAAAACGGAGAGACCCAGTACTTC. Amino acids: CASSENGETQYF.

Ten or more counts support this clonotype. The CDR3 here is CASSELGLKNYGYTF. The CDR3, as DNA: TGTGCCAGCAGTGAATTGGGTTTAAAGAACTATGGCTACACCTTC. The rearrangement uses TRBV6-1 and TRBJ1-2, with D hard to call. Germline CDR1 reads MNHNS; CDR2 reads SASEGT. The CDR3 has 15 residues. Deletions cut 2 bases from V and 2 bases from J, with 12 bases between.

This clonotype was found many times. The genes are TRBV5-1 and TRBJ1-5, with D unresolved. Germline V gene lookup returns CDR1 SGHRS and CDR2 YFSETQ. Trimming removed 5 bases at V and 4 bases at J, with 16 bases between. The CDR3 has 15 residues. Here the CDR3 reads CASSLDGRGNQPQHF. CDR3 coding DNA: TGCGCCAGCAGTTTAGATGGACGGGGAAATCAGCCCCAGCATTTT.

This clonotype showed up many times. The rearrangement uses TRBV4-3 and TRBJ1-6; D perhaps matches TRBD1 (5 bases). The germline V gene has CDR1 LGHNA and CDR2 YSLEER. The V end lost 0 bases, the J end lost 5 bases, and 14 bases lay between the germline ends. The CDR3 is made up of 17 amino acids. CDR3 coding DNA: TGCGCCAGCAGCCAAGATAGGGTGGGGGTTAATAATTCACCCCTCCACTTT. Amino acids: CASSQDRVGVNNSPLHF.

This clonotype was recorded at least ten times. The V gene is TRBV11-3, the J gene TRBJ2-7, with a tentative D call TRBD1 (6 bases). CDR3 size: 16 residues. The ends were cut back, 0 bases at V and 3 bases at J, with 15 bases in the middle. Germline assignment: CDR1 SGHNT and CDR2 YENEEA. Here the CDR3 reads CASSLELGGWVYEQYF. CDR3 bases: TGTGCCAGCAGCTTAGAGCTAGGGGGATGGGTCTACGAGCAGTACTTC.

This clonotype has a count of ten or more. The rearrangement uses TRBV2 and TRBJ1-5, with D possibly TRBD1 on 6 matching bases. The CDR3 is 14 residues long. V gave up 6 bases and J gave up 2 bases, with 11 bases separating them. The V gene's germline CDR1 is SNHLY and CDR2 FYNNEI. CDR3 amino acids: CASRQGWRNQPQHF. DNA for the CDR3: TGTGCCAGCAGACAGGGATGGCGCAATCAGCCCCAGCATTTT.

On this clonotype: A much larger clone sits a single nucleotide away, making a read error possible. The chain's CDR3 is CASSFTGTRDIFSGNTIYF. In DNA, the CDR3 is TGTGCCAGCAGCTTCACCGGGACAAGGGATATCTTCTCTGGAAACACCATATATTTT. J is TRBJ1-3 and V is TRBV7-3, with a possible D match to TRBD1 (6 bases). CDR1 is SGHTA and CDR2 is FQGTGA in the germline V gene. V lost 3 bases to trimming and J lost 0 bases, with 21 bases between them. CDR3 size: 19 residues.

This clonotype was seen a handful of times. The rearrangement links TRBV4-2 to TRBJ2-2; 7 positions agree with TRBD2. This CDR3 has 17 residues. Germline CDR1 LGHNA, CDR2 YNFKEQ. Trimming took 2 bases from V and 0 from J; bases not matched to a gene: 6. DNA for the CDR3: TGTGCCAGCAGCCAACACCCGGGAGGCACGAACACCGGGGAGCTGTTTTTT. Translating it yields CASSQHPGGTNTGELFF.

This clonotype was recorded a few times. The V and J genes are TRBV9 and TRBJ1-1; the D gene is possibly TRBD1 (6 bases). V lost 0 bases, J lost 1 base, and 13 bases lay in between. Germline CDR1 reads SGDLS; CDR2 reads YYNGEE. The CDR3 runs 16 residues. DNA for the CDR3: TGTGCCAGCAGCGTAGGGAACAGGGCGGCGAACACTGAAGCTTTCTTT. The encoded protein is CASSVGNRAANTEAFF.